A single sample is the source of the 24 T cell receptor beta chains below, sequenced in a study of naive and memory T cell subsets. The beta constant-region primer was an equimolar mix of two oligonucleotides covering TRBC1 and TRBC2. Via MiXCR, TCRdb re-called the UMI-ligation and nested PCR reads, giving one row per CDR3 protein. The sample has under 100,000 distinct CDR3 sequences; around 7% are singletons. The specimen sequenced was central memory CD4+ T cells from blood. Every receptor here comes from a human donor in good health.

This clonotype has more than one count but fewer than ten. The CDR3 DNA follows: TGTGCCAGCAGCCCGAGGGCACTAGCTGAGAGGGAGCAGTACTTC. It yields the protein CASSPRALAEREQYF. The chain uses TRBV7-8 and TRBJ2-7; perhaps TRBD2 as D (6 bases). The germline V gene has CDR1 SGHVS and CDR2 FQNEAQ. Trimming removed 5 bases at V and 7 bases at J, with 21 bases between. The CDR3 covers 15 residues.

Many counts were recorded for this clonotype. The chain combines TRBV4-2 with TRBJ1-2; D not resolved. The V and J ends lost 0 bases and 4 bases respectively, with 9 bases between them. Germline CDR1 is LGHNA and CDR2 is YNFKEQ. The CDR3 has 14 amino acids. The CDR3 here is CASSQDSNSYGYTF. The CDR3 DNA is TGTGCCAGCAGCCAAGATTCCAACTCCTATGGCTACACCTTC.

This clonotype was counted many times. The chain uses TRBV18 and TRBJ2-7; D gene ambiguous. The CDR3 runs to 14 residues. V was cut by 6 bases and J by 10 bases, with 22 bases left in between. The germline V gene encodes CDR1 KGHSH and CDR2 LQKENI. The DNA of the CDR3 is TGTGCCAGCTCGTCCACGGCGGCCGCCCGGCTCCAGTACTTC. This translates into CASSSTAAARLQYF.

The chain's CDR3 is CASSPKGKTQYF. The CDR3, as DNA: TGTGCCAGCAGCCCGAAGGGAAAGACCCAGTACTTC. J is TRBJ2-5 and V is TRBV7-2; D not resolved. CDR3 length: 12 residues. Germline V lookup: CDR1 SGHTA, CDR2 FQGNSA. The ends were cut back, 5 bases at V and 6 bases at J, with 10 bases in the middle.

This clonotype was counted only a few times. V is TRBV29-1 and J is TRBJ1-1, with a possible D match to TRBD1 (6 bases). CDR1 is SQVTM and CDR2 is ANQGSEA in the germline V gene. The CDR3 covers 18 residues. Trimming left V 5 bases short and J 1 base short, with 26 bases between. The CDR3 spells CSVLSLGGRTFGNTEAFF. The DNA of the CDR3 is TGCAGCGTTTTGTCCTTGGGGGGCCGGACCTTTGGGAACACTGAAGCTTTCTTT. Variable domain in full (rest from reference TRBV29-1 and TRBJ1-1): SAVISQKPSRDICQRGTSLTIQCQVDSQVTMMFWYRQQPGQSLTLIATANQGSEATYESGFVIDKFPISRPNLTFSTLTVSNMSPEDSSIYLCSVLSLGGRTFGNTEAFFGQGTRLTVV.

This clonotype has at least ten counts. The chain combines TRBV6-5 with TRBJ1-3, with 7 bases matching TRBD1. This CDR3 has 14 residues. J was trimmed by 7 bases and V by 5 bases; bases with no gene match: 8. Per germline, CDR1 MNHEY and CDR2 SVGAGI. CDR3 region: CASSHRDSPNTIYF. DNA for the CDR3: TGTGCCAGCAGTCACCGGGACAGTCCCAACACCATATATTTT.

A note on this clonotype: Sequence at one end of the junction differs from germline and may be a read error. The chain uses TRBV5-1 and TRBJ2-4; D might be TRBD2 (5 bases). The CDR3 loop spans 15 amino acids. Germline assignment: CDR1 SGHRS and CDR2 YFSETQ. DNA of the CDR3: TGCGCCAGCAGCTTGAGTGGAGGAGCCAAAAGCATTCAGTACTTC. Protein: CASSLSGGAKSIQYF.

This clonotype was recorded at least ten times. V usage is TRBV28 and J usage is TRBJ1-6, with D uncertain. This CDR3 is built from 15 residues. V was shortened by 2 bases and J by 9 bases, with 14 bases between the two germline ends. In germline, CDR1 is MDHEN, CDR2 SYDVKM. The CDR3 protein is CASSLPELWGSPLHF. The CDR3 DNA sequence: TGTGCCAGCAGTTTACCGGAACTTTGGGGTTCACCCCTCCACTTT.

The table lists this clonotype with many counts. This chain joins TRBV2 and TRBJ2-2; 8 bases are shared with TRBD1. With V trimmed by 3 bases and J by 1 base, 1 base remained unmatched. CDR3 length equals 15 residues. Germline loops: CDR1 SNHLY, CDR2 FYNNEI. For the CDR3, the DNA is TGTGCCAGCAGTGAGGACAGGGTGAACACCGGGGAGCTGTTTTTT. The encoded protein is CASSEDRVNTGELFF.

A few counts support this clonotype. The rearrangement uses TRBV6-1 and TRBJ1-5; D perhaps matches TRBD1 (6 bases). CDR1 and CDR2 from the germline V gene are MNHNS and SASEGT. This CDR3 is built from 15 residues. The V end lost 1 base, the J end lost 2 bases, and 9 bases lay between the germline ends. CDR3 in amino acids: CASSEDRAGNQPQHF. CDR3 sequence (DNA): TGTGCCAGCAGTGAAGACAGGGCGGGCAATCAGCCCCAGCATTTT.

In its sample, this clonotype was seen many times. This chain links TRBV2 with TRBJ2-1; tentatively, D is TRBD2 (5 bases). V shed 5 bases and J shed 0 bases, with 11 bases lying between them. There are 15 residues in the CDR3. Germline values: CDR1 SNHLY, CDR2 FYNNEI. CDR3 nucleotides: TGTGCCAGCAGTCCGCGGGCGAGCTCCTACAATGAGCAGTTCTTC. Translated: CASSPRASSYNEQFF.

This clonotype was observed at least ten times. This chain connects TRBV7-2 to TRBJ1-6, with 8 bases aligning to TRBD1. The CDR3 loop spans 15 amino acids. J gave up 7 bases and V 5 bases, and 7 bases lay outside the gene matches. The germline gives CDR1 SGHTA, CDR2 FQGNSA. The CDR3 region has the DNA TGTGCCAGCAGCCCTTACAGGGGGGCAAATTCACCCCTCCACTTT. Its translation: CASSPYRGANSPLHF.

This clonotype was counted only a few times. The chain carries TRBV5-4 and TRBJ2-7, with 10 positions matching TRBD1. Trimming took 0 bases from V and 3 from J; bases not matched to a gene: 6. The CDR3 is made up of 16 amino acids. Germline values: CDR1 SGHNT, CDR2 YYREEE (reference sequence). DNA of the CDR3: TGTGCCAGCAGCTTGGGAACCGGGACAGGGGTCTACGAGCAGTACTTC. Its protein product is CASSLGTGTGVYEQYF.

The sample holds many counts of this clonotype. The chain employs TRBV12-3 or TRBV12-4 and TRBJ1-5; TRBD1 is a possible D gene (5 bases). The CDR3 loop spans 14 amino acids. Trimming pared 3 bases from V and 2 bases from J, leaving 8 bases between. CDR3 region: CASSFGTGNQPQHF. The CDR3, as DNA: TGTGCCAGCAGTTTCGGGACGGGCAATCAGCCCCAGCATTTT.

The chain joins TRBV30 to TRBJ2-1; TRBD1 or TRBD2 may be the D gene (5 bases each). Trimming removed 5 bases from V and 8 bases from J, with 19 bases in between. Germline CDR1 is GTSNPN and CDR2 is SVGIG (reference sequence). The CDR3 runs 14 residues. CDR3 nucleotide sequence: TGTGCCTGGTCTATCAGGGACGGGTTGGATGAGCAGTTCTTC. Protein sequence: CAWSIRDGLDEQFF.

In its sample, this clonotype was seen many times. V usage is TRBV5-5 and J usage is TRBJ1-2; maybe TRBD1 (6 bases). CDR3 size: 15 residues. CDR1 is SGHKS, CDR2 YYEKEE, per germline (reference sequence). Trimming took off 1 base at V and 4 bases at J, with 14 bases between the two ends. This chain's CDR3 is CASSLSERGFYGYTF. CDR3 in DNA: TGTGCCAGCAGCTTGTCCGAGAGGGGGTTCTATGGCTACACCTTC.

The table lists this clonotype with many counts. The chain uses TRBV28 and TRBJ2-5; D not certain. CDR3 length: 13 amino acids. CDR1 and CDR2 from the germline V gene are MDHEN and SYDVKM. V shed 2 bases and J shed 0 bases, with 4 bases lying between them. CDR3 coding DNA: TGTGCCAGCAGTTTAAGGAACCAAGAGACCCAGTACTTC. This gives the protein CASSLRNQETQYF.

This clonotype was counted many times. The V gene is TRBV6-1, the J gene TRBJ2-3, with 7 positions matching TRBD1. Looked up from germline, CDR1 is MNHNS and CDR2 is SASEGT. The V segment lost 3 bases and the J segment 2 bases; nucleotides outside the gene matches: 5. The CDR3 totals 15 residues. In DNA, the CDR3 is TGTGCCAGCAGTGAGGCAGGGGGTGACACAGATACGCAGTATTTT. Translated: CASSEAGGDTDTQYF.

The sample holds a few counts of this clonotype. This chain joins TRBV6-1 and TRBJ1-1; no definite D call. V dropped 6 bases and J dropped 0 bases, with 8 bases sitting between them. Germline V CDR1 and CDR2: MNHNS, SASEGT. The CDR3 runs to 13 residues. CDR3 bases: TGTGCCAGCAGGATGTCTCTGAACACTGAAGCTTTCTTT. This sequence encodes CASRMSLNTEAFF.

The sample holds many counts of this clonotype. This chain connects TRBV28 to TRBJ1-2; D remains ambiguous. The CDR3 sequence is 15 residues long. Germline CDR1 MDHEN, CDR2 SYDVKM. V lost 1 base to trimming and J lost 0 bases, with 9 bases between them. CDR3 bases: TGTGCCAGCAGTTTATTGGACTCAGCTAACTATGGCTACACCTTC. Its translation: CASSLLDSANYGYTF.

This clonotype was recorded at least ten times. The gene calls are TRBV21-1 and TRBJ2-1; the table's D call TRBD2 went unverified against the DNA. TRBV21-1 represents a pseudogene. The CDR3 length is 14 residues. CDR3 region: CASLQRGAYNEQFF. CDR3 bases: TGTGCCAGCCTTCAGCGGGGGGCGTACAATGAGCAGTTCTTC.

This clonotype was picked up many times. The CDR3 is CAISVGISNQPQHF. In DNA, the CDR3 is TGTGCCATCAGTGTAGGTATTAGCAATCAGCCCCAGCATTTT. The chain uses TRBV10-3 and TRBJ1-5, with D unclear. Trimming cost V 4 bases and J 0 bases, with 7 bases left between them. There are 14 residues in the CDR3. From germline, CDR1 is ENHRY and CDR2 SYGVKD.

This clonotype was counted a few times. The DNA for the CDR3 is TGTGCCAGCAGCACCGGGACTAGCGGGAGTGGGATGGATACGCAGTATTTT. Protein sequence: CASSTGTSGSGMDTQYF. The chain uses TRBV7-8 and TRBJ2-3, with TRBD2 identical over 14 bases. The length of the CDR3 is 17 residues. J was trimmed by 6 bases and V by 5 bases; bases with no gene match: 10. Germline CDR1 and CDR2: SGHVS and FQNEAQ.

This clonotype occurred many times. The chain carries TRBV7-6 and TRBJ2-5, with 11 nucleotides matching TRBD2. The V and J ends lost 0 bases and 0 bases, in that order; junction bases with no gene match: 3. This CDR3 has 17 amino acids. The germline gives CDR1 SGHVS, CDR2 FNYEAQ. The CDR3 coding sequence is TGTGCCAGCAGCTTAGCCGTAGCGGGGGGGTACCAAGAGACCCAGTACTTC. Translation gives CASSLAVAGGYQETQYF.